What follows are 19 T cell receptor beta chains derived from one specimen sequenced in a study of regulatory T cells in long-lasting Graves disease. Time point here: newly diagnosed GD, antithyroid drugs for less than 3 months. RNA isolated from PBMCs was used to make the TCR library. For TCR beta, libraries came from iRepertoire HTBI primers and Arm-PCR of CDR3 regions. From the multiplex PCR reads, TCRdb called clonotypes with MiXCR, one entry per CDR3 protein. Among 550,000 to 650,000 distinct CDR3 sequences listed, 15% to 20% were seen once. This sample was shared with a second study, whose subject was T cells in Graves' hyperthyroidism and ophthalmopathy.

The source was peripheral blood mononuclear cells (PBMCs), collected at new diagnosis, from a patient treated with antithyroid drugs. Receptor source: a man younger than 30 with Graves disease.

This clonotype was seen repeatedly, ten times or more. The chain carries TRBV5-1 and TRBJ2-1; D is perhaps TRBD2 (7 bases). This CDR3 is built from 13 residues. V was clipped by 4 bases and J by 7 bases, with 12 bases between them. Germline V lookup: CDR1 SGHRS, CDR2 YFSETQ. This chain's CDR3 is CASSGGGRNEQFF. CDR3 nucleotides: TGCGCCAGCAGCGGGGGGGGCAGAAATGAGCAGTTCTTC.

The chain has TRBV11-2 and TRBJ2-6; D gene ambiguous. The CDR3 consists of 19 residues. V dropped 4 bases and J dropped 0 bases, with 19 bases sitting between them. Germline V CDR1 and CDR2: SGHAT, FQNNGV. This CDR3 is CASSSRTASPFSGANVLTF. The DNA of the CDR3 is TGTGCCAGCAGCTCCCGAACAGCCTCCCCCTTCTCTGGGGCCAACGTCCTGACTTTC.

V is TRBV7-9 and J is TRBJ1-1, with a possible D match to TRBD1 (6 bases). This CDR3 spans 15 amino acids. V lost 6 bases and J lost 0, with 14 bases in between. From germline, CDR1 is SEHNR and CDR2 FQNEAQ (reference sequence). The CDR3 nucleotides are TGTGCCAGCAGTCCTGGACAGATAATGAACACTGAAGCTTTCTTT. As protein: CASSPGQIMNTEAFF.

This chain joins TRBV29-1 and TRBJ2-3; TRBD2 is a possible D gene (6 bases). V lost 3 bases and J lost 2, with 15 bases in between. This CDR3 comprises 15 residues. Germline-derived CDR1 and CDR2 are SQVTM and ANQGSEA. The DNA for the CDR3 is TGCAGCGTTGAGCCCGGGACTCAGATCACAGATACGCAGTATTTT. This codes for CSVEPGTQITDTQYF.

The chain couples TRBV20-1 to TRBJ1-6, with a tentative D call TRBD1 (5 bases). The germline V and J ends were trimmed by 0 bases and 4 bases, with 13 bases remaining between them. Germline CDR1 reads DFQATT; CDR2 reads SNEGSKA (reference sequence). The CDR3 has 16 amino acids. DNA of the CDR3: TGCAGTGCTAGAGATGGGAAAGGGGTTTATAATTCACCCCTCCACTTT. Its translation is CSARDGKGVYNSPLHF.

This clonotype was observed at least ten times. V is TRBV28 and J is TRBJ1-5; a possible D gene is TRBD1 (6 bases). Trimming cost V 3 bases and J 7 bases, with 13 bases left between them. Germline V gene data show CDR1 as MDHEN and CDR2 as SYDVKM. The CDR3 has 14 amino acids. The CDR3 is CASSFGGAEQPQHF. CDR3 DNA sequence: TGTGCCAGCAGTTTCGGGGGGGCTGAGCAGCCCCAGCATTTT.

The chain combines TRBV4-1 with TRBJ1-5; D gene ambiguous. Germline values: CDR1 MGHRA, CDR2 YSYEKL. V dropped 5 bases and J dropped 4 bases, with 9 bases sitting between them. The CDR3 length is 13 residues. The CDR3 loop reads CASSSIKNQPQHF. CDR3 coding DNA: TGCGCCAGCAGCTCCATTAAGAATCAGCCCCAGCATTTT.

The chain employs TRBV29-1 and TRBJ2-7; 10 positions agree with TRBD2. V dropped 4 bases and J dropped 0; count of bases not matched to a gene: 0. The germline gives CDR1 SQVTM, CDR2 ANQGSEA. This CDR3 has 13 residues. CDR3 DNA sequence: TGCAGCGTTGGGACTAGCGGCTCCTACGAGCAGTACTTC. Its protein product is CSVGTSGSYEQYF.

This clonotype was seen repeatedly, ten times or more. The chain combines TRBV28 with TRBJ1-2, with D maybe TRBD1 (6 bases). CDR3 length: 12 amino acids. Germline CDR1 and CDR2: MDHEN and SYDVKM. Between the trimmed V and J ends, which lost 4 bases and 7 bases, there was a span of 10 bases. This chain's CDR3 is CASSSRQAGYTF. The CDR3 bases are TGTGCCAGCAGTTCTCGACAGGCTGGCTACACCTTC.

The table lists this clonotype with a few counts. The CDR3 is CASSVGYLNTEAFF. CDR3 DNA sequence: TGTGCCAGCAGCGTAGGATATCTGAACACTGAAGCTTTCTTT. J is TRBJ1-1 and V is TRBV9; D ambiguous. The ends were cut back, 0 bases at V and 0 bases at J, with 6 bases in the middle. This CDR3 is 14 amino acids long. Germline V gives CDR1 SGDLS, CDR2 YYNGEE.

This clonotype appeared a single time. CDR3 DNA: TGTGCCAGTAGTATACGGGGCGGGAGTGGGACCCAGTACTTC. Translating gives CASSIRGGSGTQYF. The chain links TRBV19 to TRBJ2-5; TRBD2 aligns across 7 bases. The CDR3 spans 14 residues. With V trimmed by 2 bases and J by 7 bases, 7 bases remained unmatched. CDR1 LNHDA and CDR2 SQIVND come from the germline V gene (reference sequence).

This clonotype was seen repeatedly, ten times or more. The gene calls are TRBV30 and TRBJ2-1; D is undetermined. Trimming removed 3 bases at V and 3 bases at J, with 9 bases between. The CDR3 loop spans 13 amino acids. Germline V gene sequence: CDR1 GTSNPN, CDR2 SVGIG (reference sequence). For the CDR3, the DNA is TGTGCCTGGAGGCCCTTCCGCTACAATGAGCAGTTCTTC. It translates to CAWRPFRYNEQFF.

In its sample, this clonotype was seen many times. This sequence joins TRBV5-5 and TRBJ2-5; 10 bases map to TRBD2. Germline-derived CDR1 and CDR2 are SGHKS and YYEKEE (reference sequence). The CDR3 length is 16 residues. Unmatched junction bases numbered 6, after V lost 2 bases and J lost 2 bases. This CDR3 is CASSLGLAGDQETQYF. CDR3 DNA sequence: TGTGCCAGCAGCTTAGGGCTAGCGGGGGATCAAGAGACCCAGTACTTC.

This clonotype has ten or more counts. The chain links TRBV27 to TRBJ2-7; 7 bases fit TRBD1. CDR3 length equals 14 residues. Unmatched junction bases numbered 8, after V lost 6 bases and J lost 3 bases. Germline V CDR1 and CDR2: MNHEY, SMNVEV (reference sequence). Here the CDR3 reads CASRRVGGNYEQYF. The DNA of the CDR3 is TGTGCCAGCAGAAGGGTAGGGGGCAACTACGAGCAGTACTTC.

This clonotype was seen a few times. V usage is TRBV3-1 and J usage is TRBJ2-7; 7 bases agree with TRBD2. V was clipped by 1 base and J by 5 bases; unmatched bases: 14. Germline CDR1 reads LGHDT; CDR2 reads YNNKEL (reference sequence). CDR3 length: 17 amino acids. The CDR3 sequence is CASSQGGGWRERNEQYF. The CDR3 DNA follows: TGTGCCAGCAGCCAAGGGGGGGGGTGGCGGGAGAGAAACGAGCAGTACTTC.

In this sample, this clonotype turned up a few times. The chain recombines TRBV5-1 with TRBJ2-3, with 16 bases fitting TRBD2. The ends lost 4 bases at V and 2 bases at J; junction bases unmatched: 7. The CDR3 is 18 residues long. Germline V CDR1 and CDR2: SGHRS, YFSETQ. This CDR3 reads CASSLGTSGRAFTDTQYF. The DNA for the CDR3 is TGCGCCAGCAGCCTCGGGACTAGCGGGAGGGCTTTCACAGATACGCAGTATTTT.

As to this clonotype: Just one base apart from a much larger clone, this may be a read error. The chain uses TRBV20-1 and TRBJ1-2, with 9 bases matching TRBD1. CDR1 and CDR2 from the germline V gene are DFQATT and SNEGSKA (reference sequence). This CDR3 is built from 15 residues. J lost 3 bases, V lost 3 bases, and 8 bases had no gene match. This chain's CDR3 is CSASGGQGHYYGYTF. The CDR3, as DNA: TGCAGTGCTAGTGGGGGACAGGGTCACTACTATGGCTACACCTTC.

This clonotype was recorded many times. The rearrangement links TRBV30 to TRBJ1-1; tentative D call: TRBD1 (6 bases). CDR3 length: 14 residues. Germline CDR1 reads GTSNPN; CDR2 reads SVGIG (reference sequence). With 4 bases removed from V and 5 bases from J, the gap between germline ends came to 17 bases. CDR3 sequence (DNA): TGTGCCTGGACCAGGGGACCGGCGGGGACTGAAGCTTTCTTT. This sequence encodes CAWTRGPAGTEAFF.

This clonotype has more than one count but fewer than ten. The V call is TRBV7-8, the J call TRBJ1-1; D remains unclear. The CDR3 loop spans 13 amino acids. CDR1 and CDR2 (germline): SGHVS, FQNEAQ. The germline V and J ends were trimmed by 5 bases and 0 bases, with 7 bases remaining between them. CDR3 amino acids: CASSQSLNTEAFF. The DNA for the CDR3 is TGTGCCAGCAGCCAGAGCTTGAACACTGAAGCTTTCTTT.